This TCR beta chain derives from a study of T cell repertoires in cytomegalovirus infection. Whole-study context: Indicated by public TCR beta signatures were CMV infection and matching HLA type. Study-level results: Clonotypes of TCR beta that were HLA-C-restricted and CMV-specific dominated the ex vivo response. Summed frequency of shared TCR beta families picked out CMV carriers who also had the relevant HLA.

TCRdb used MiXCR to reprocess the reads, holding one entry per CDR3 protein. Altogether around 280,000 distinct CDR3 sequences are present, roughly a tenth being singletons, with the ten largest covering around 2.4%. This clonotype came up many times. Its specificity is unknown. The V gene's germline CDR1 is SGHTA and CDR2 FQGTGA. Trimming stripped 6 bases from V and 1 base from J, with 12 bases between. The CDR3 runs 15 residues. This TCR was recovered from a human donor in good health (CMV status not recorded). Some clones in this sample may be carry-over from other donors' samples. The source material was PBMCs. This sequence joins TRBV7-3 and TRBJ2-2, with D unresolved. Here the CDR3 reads CASRTGPGNTGELFF. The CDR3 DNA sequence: TGTGCCAGCAGAACCGGGCCTGGGAACACCGGGGAGCTGTTTTTT.